One sample yielded the 23 T cell receptor beta chains listed below, sequenced in a study of T cell changes during pregnancy in multiple sclerosis. Clones were read by immunoSEQ multiplex PCR, and TCRdb kept only the in-frame ones, dropping some. The sample has roughly 70,000 clones, around 94% seen once. The sequencing used peripheral blood, collected in the third trimester of pregnancy. All receptors derive from a female donor in good health, enrolled as a control in a pregnancy study.

The gene calls are TRBV28 and TRBJ2-2, with D tentatively TRBD2 (6 bases). This CDR3 is built from 13 residues. Trimming pared 7 bases from V and 7 bases from J, leaving 13 bases between. The germline gives CDR1 MDHEN, CDR2 SYDVKM. CDR3 residues: CASTPRGIGELFF. CDR3 nucleotides: TGTGCCAGCACCCCCCGGGGGATCGGGGAGCTGTTTTTT.

This clone was recorded only once. The rearrangement joins TRBV13 to TRBJ2-1; TRBD2 agrees at 11 bases. The CDR3 has 16 residues. Germline V gene sequence: CDR1 PRHDT, CDR2 FYEKMQ (reference sequence). V lost 5 bases to trimming and J lost 13 bases; unmatched junction nucleotides: 16. The CDR3 protein is CASSKAGTSGQYSQFF. CDR3 bases: TGTGCCAGCAGCAAAGCCGGGACTAGCGGCCAGTATAGTCAGTTCTTC.

The chain is built from TRBV27 and TRBJ2-5, with TRBD2 matching 7 bases. This CDR3 contains 15 residues. Germline trimming cut 4 bases from V and 2 bases from J; bases unmatched to any gene: 7. The V gene's germline CDR1 is MNHEY and CDR2 SMNVEV (reference sequence). The CDR3 loop reads CASSSGSGYQETQYF. The CDR3, as DNA: TGTGCCAGCAGTTCGGGTAGCGGGTATCAAGAGACCCAGTACTTC.

The CDR3 coding sequence is TGCGCCAGCAGCTCTAGCGGGGGAGGAGAAGAGCAGTACTTC. It is translated as CASSSSGGGEEQYF. This chain links TRBV5-1 with TRBJ2-7, with 10 bases fitting TRBD2. Trimming removed 3 bases from V and 7 bases from J; junction bases left unmatched: 7. The CDR3 is made up of 14 amino acids. The germline gives CDR1 SGHRS, CDR2 YFSETQ. The full variable domain, completed using reference TRBV5-1 and TRBJ2-7, is KAGVTQTPRYLIKTRGQQVTLSCSPISGHRSVSWYQQTPGQGLQFLFEYFSETQRNKGNFPGRFSGRQFSNSRSEMNVSTLELGDSALYLCASSSSGGGEEQYFGPGTRLTVT.

The table lists this clone with a count of one. The rearrangement links TRBV4-3 to TRBJ2-1; 9 bases fit TRBD2. This CDR3 contains 16 residues. V gave up 0 bases and J gave up 4 bases; unmatched junction bases: 4. Germline V gene sequence: CDR1 LGHNA, CDR2 YSLEER. The CDR3 here is CASSQDPLAGYNEQFF. The CDR3 DNA sequence: TGCGCCAGCAGCCAAGACCCCCTAGCGGGGTACAATGAGCAGTTCTTC.

The gene calls are TRBV5-3 and TRBJ2-7, with a weak D call TRBD2 (5 bases). TRBV5-3 is assigned to the ORF class and has an uncertain function. Trimming stripped 5 bases from V and 6 bases from J, with 12 bases between. The CDR3 contains 12 residues. The CDR3 DNA reads as TGTGCCAGAAGTCTCCGCGAGGGCGAGCAGTACTTC. Its protein product is CARSLREGEQYF.

The gene calls are TRBV6-5 and TRBJ1-5; 7 bases fit TRBD1. The CDR3 is made up of 15 amino acids. In germline, CDR1 is MNHEY, CDR2 SVGAGI. Trimming took 6 bases from V and 0 from J; bases not matched to a gene: 5. The CDR3 nucleotides are TGTGCCAGCAGACCCGACAGGGCTAGCAATCAGCCCCAGCATTTT. Translating gives CASRPDRASNQPQHF.

This chain uses TRBV9 with TRBJ2-6; no firm D call. The CDR3 has 14 amino acids. The V gene's germline CDR1 is SGDLS and CDR2 YYNGEE. Trimming took off 4 bases at V and 0 bases at J, with 5 bases between the two ends. CDR3 protein: CASSPLSGANVLTF. The CDR3 DNA reads as TGTGCCAGCAGCCCCCTCTCTGGGGCCAACGTCCTGACTTTC.

A remark on this clone: Compared with germline, one end of the junction differs, possibly owing to a read error. The rearrangement uses TRBV5-1 and TRBJ1-2, with 8 nucleotides matching TRBD1. The CDR3 spans 13 residues. CDR1 and CDR2 (germline): SGHRS, YFSETQ. This chain's CDR3 is CANSPGQEENYTF. The CDR3 bases are TGCGCCAACAGCCCGGGACAGGAAGAAAATTACACCTTC.

The rearrangement uses TRBV9 and TRBJ2-1; no firm D call. V lost 4 bases and J 1 base, leaving 3 bases between the germline ends. Germline V gene sequence: CDR1 SGDLS, CDR2 YYNGEE. The CDR3 consists of 12 residues. The CDR3 DNA sequence: TGTGCCAGCAGCCCATCCTACAATGAGCAGTTCTTC. Its protein is CASSPSYNEQFF.

This clone was detected only once. The chain uses TRBV2 and TRBJ2-7; tentative D call: TRBD1 (5 bases). Germline CDR1 reads SNHLY; CDR2 reads FYNNEI. CDR3 length equals 12 residues. V dropped 6 bases and J dropped 4 bases, with 10 bases sitting between them. The CDR3 loop is CASSVTDYEQYF. CDR3 coding DNA: TGTGCCAGCAGCGTGACAGATTACGAGCAGTACTTC.

V gene TRBV19 combines with J gene TRBJ1-1; no clear D. Trimming left V 7 bases short and J 4 bases short, with 16 bases between. This CDR3 spans 14 amino acids. CDR1 and CDR2 (germline): LNHDA, SQIVND (reference sequence). CDR3 loop: CASTSIPPVTEAFF. CDR3 bases: TGTGCCAGTACCTCCATCCCTCCGGTCACTGAAGCTTTCTTT.

The chain employs TRBV6-5 and TRBJ2-1; 13 bases are a match to TRBD2. There are 16 residues in the CDR3. CDR1 MNHEY and CDR2 SVGAGI come from the germline V gene. V lost 4 bases to trimming and J lost 6 bases; unmatched junction nucleotides: 6. The CDR3 coding sequence is TGTGCCAGCAGTTTACCGGGACTAGCGGGGATCAATGAGCAGTTCTTC. Encoded protein: CASSLPGLAGINEQFF.

This rearrangement joins TRBV19 to TRBJ1-4; 7 nucleotides align to TRBD1. Germline CDR1 is LNHDA and CDR2 is SQIVND (reference sequence). The ends lost 7 bases at V and 3 bases at J; junction bases unmatched: 14. This CDR3 comprises 17 residues. CDR3 loop: CASTPREGGTSNEKLFF. In DNA form, the CDR3 reads TGTGCCAGTACCCCTCGAGAAGGGGGCACATCTAATGAAAAACTGTTTTTT.

The chain couples TRBV4-2 to TRBJ2-5; 9 bases are a match to TRBD2. Looked up from germline, CDR1 is LGHNA and CDR2 is YNFKEQ. This CDR3 has 15 amino acids. J was trimmed by 3 bases and V by 0 bases; bases with no gene match: 2. The CDR3 region has the DNA TGTGCCAGCAGCCAAGAACAGCGGGGGGAAGAGACCCAGTACTTC. It yields the protein CASSQEQRGEETQYF.

V and J are TRBV19 and TRBJ2-1, with 12 bases that match TRBD2. This CDR3 is 17 amino acids long. Germline lookup yields CDR1 LNHDA and CDR2 SQIVND (reference sequence). After removal of 3 bases from V and 2 bases from J, the junction contained 5 bases not matched to a gene. The CDR3 loop is CASSISSGGGPYNEQFF. The CDR3, as DNA: TGTGCCAGTAGTATCTCTAGCGGGGGGGGACCCTACAATGAGCAGTTCTTC. Using reference TRBV19 and TRBJ2-1 for the parts outside the CDR3, the full variable domain is DGGITQSPKYLFRKEGQNVTLSCEQNLNHDAMYWYRQDPGQGLRLIYYSQIVNDFQKGDIAEGYSVSREKKESFPLTVTSAQKNPTAFYLCASSISSGGGPYNEQFFGPGTRLTVL.

The rearrangement links TRBV27 to TRBJ2-3, with 7 nucleotides matching TRBD2. Trimming took 5 bases from V and 0 from J; bases not matched to a gene: 5. This CDR3 comprises 15 residues. CDR1 MNHEY and CDR2 SMNVEV come from the germline V gene (reference sequence). The CDR3: CASSHYGGSTDTQYF. The CDR3 bases are TGTGCCAGCAGTCATTACGGGGGGAGCACAGATACGCAGTATTTT.

The rearrangement uses TRBV9 and TRBJ1-3, with TRBD1 as a possible D gene (5 bases). The CDR3 loop spans 15 amino acids. Germline V gives CDR1 SGDLS, CDR2 YYNGEE. Trimming shortened V by 0 bases and J by 2 bases, and 9 bases separated the two germline ends. In DNA form, the CDR3 reads TGTGCCAGCAGCGTAGTTTCGGGGGCTGGAAACACCATATATTTT. This translates into CASSVVSGAGNTIYF.

The chain recombines TRBV5-8 with TRBJ2-3; D perhaps matches TRBD2 (6 bases). Looked up from germline, CDR1 is SGHTS and CDR2 is YDEGEE. Trimming stripped 4 bases from V and 3 bases from J, with 18 bases between. The CDR3 consists of 16 residues. The DNA of the CDR3 is TGTGCCAGCAGCGCCGGCATCGCGGGGCGGACAGATACGCAGTATTTT. This sequence encodes CASSAGIAGRTDTQYF.

The CDR3, as DNA: TGCGCCAGCAGCCCCCAGGGAGGGGTGGGATCACCCCTCCACTTT. As protein: CASSPQGGVGSPLHF. The V and J genes are TRBV4-1 and TRBJ1-6; tentatively, D is TRBD1 (5 bases). V lost 4 bases and J lost 10, with 17 bases in between. Germline assignment: CDR1 MGHRA and CDR2 YSYEKL. This CDR3 contains 15 residues.

The chain combines TRBV5-1 with TRBJ2-3, with 8 bases that match TRBD2. The CDR3 has 16 residues. Germline V CDR1 and CDR2: SGHRS, YFSETQ. Unmatched junction bases numbered 9, after V lost 1 base and J lost 5 bases. CDR3: CASSLYSGGAIDTQYF. In DNA, the CDR3 is TGCGCCAGCAGCTTGTACAGCGGGGGAGCAATAGATACGCAGTATTTT.

CDR3 sequence (DNA): TGTGCCTGGAGTCCGAACAGGGGCCCCACAGATACGCAGTATTTT. Protein: CAWSPNRGPTDTQYF. The chain combines TRBV30 with TRBJ2-3; TRBD1 agrees at 7 bases. CDR1 GTSNPN and CDR2 SVGIG come from the germline V gene (reference sequence). Trimming cost V 2 bases and J 2 bases; bases outside gene matches: 7. This CDR3 contains 15 residues.

The chain employs TRBV28 and TRBJ2-5; a possible D gene is TRBD2 (6 bases). CDR1 and CDR2 (germline): MDHEN, SYDVKM. V was shortened by 2 bases and J by 2 bases, with 12 bases between the two germline ends. The CDR3 is 15 amino acids. The DNA for the CDR3 is TGTGCCAGCAGTTTAGACACTAGCTCACAAGAGACCCAGTACTTC. Its translation is CASSLDTSSQETQYF.